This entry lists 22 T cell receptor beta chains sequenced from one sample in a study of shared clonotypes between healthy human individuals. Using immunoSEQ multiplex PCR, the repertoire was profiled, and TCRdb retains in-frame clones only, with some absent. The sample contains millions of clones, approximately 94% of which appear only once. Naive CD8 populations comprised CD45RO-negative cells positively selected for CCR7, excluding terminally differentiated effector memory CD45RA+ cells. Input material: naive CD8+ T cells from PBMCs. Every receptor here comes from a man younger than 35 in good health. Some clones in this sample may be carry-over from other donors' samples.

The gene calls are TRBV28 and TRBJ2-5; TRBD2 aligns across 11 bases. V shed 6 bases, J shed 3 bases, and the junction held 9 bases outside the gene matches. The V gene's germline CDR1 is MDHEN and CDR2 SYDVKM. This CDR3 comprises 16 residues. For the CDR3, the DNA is TGTGCCAGCAGCGTGGGACTAGCGGCGCCAAAAGAGACCCAGTACTTC. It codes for CASSVGLAAPKETQYF.

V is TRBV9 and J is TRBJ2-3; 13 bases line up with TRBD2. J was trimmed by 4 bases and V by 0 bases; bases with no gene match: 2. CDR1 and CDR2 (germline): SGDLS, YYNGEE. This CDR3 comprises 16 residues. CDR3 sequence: CASSVVTSGRADTQYF. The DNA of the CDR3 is TGTGCCAGCAGCGTAGTCACTAGCGGGAGGGCAGATACGCAGTATTTT.

The CDR3: CASSPRTGNTEAFF. The DNA of the CDR3 is TGTGCCAGCAGCCCGAGGACAGGGAACACTGAAGCTTTCTTT. V is TRBV5-5 and J is TRBJ1-1; TRBD1 aligns across 7 bases. After removal of 4 bases from V and 1 base from J, the junction contained 4 bases not matched to a gene. CDR1 is SGHKS and CDR2 is YYEKEE in the germline V gene (reference sequence). There are 14 residues in the CDR3.

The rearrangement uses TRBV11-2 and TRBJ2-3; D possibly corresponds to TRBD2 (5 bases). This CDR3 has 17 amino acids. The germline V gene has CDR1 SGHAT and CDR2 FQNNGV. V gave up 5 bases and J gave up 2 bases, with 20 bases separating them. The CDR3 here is CASSLNRREAHTDTQYF. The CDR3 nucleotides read TGTGCCAGCAGCCTAAACCGACGGGAAGCCCACACAGATACGCAGTATTTT.

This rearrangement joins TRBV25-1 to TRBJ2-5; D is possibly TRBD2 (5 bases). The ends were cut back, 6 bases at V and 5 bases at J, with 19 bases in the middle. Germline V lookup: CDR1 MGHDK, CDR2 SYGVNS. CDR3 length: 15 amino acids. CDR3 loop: CASSPLALPGETQYF. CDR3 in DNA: TGTGCCAGCAGCCCGCTAGCTCTACCCGGGGAGACCCAGTACTTC.

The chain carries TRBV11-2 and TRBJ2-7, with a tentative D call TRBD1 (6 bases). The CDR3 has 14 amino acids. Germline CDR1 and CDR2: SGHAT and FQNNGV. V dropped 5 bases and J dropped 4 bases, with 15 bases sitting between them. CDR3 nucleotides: TGTGCCAGCAGCACCCCGACAGGAACGTACGAGCAGTACTTC. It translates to CASSTPTGTYEQYF.

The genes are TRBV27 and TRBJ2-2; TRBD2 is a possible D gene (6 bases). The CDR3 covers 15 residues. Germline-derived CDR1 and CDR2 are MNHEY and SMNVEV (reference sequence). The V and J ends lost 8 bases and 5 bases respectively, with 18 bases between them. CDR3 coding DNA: TGTGCCAGCCTTACCAGCGGACTACCAACCGGGGAGCTGTTTTTT. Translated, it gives CASLTSGLPTGELFF.

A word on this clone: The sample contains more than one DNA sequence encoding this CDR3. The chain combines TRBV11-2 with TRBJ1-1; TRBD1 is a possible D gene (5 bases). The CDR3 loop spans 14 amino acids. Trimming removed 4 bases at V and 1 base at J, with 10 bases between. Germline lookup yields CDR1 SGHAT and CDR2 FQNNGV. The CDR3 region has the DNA TGTGCCAGCAGCTCACCGACAGAGAACACTGAAGCTTTCTTT. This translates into CASSSPTENTEAFF.

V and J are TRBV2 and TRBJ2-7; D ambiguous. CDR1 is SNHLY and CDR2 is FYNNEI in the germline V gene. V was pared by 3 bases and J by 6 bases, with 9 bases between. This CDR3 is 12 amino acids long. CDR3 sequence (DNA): TGTGCCAGCAGTGAGTCCCCACTCGAGCAGTACTTC. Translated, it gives CASSESPLEQYF. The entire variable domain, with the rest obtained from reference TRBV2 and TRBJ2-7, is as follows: EPEVTQTPSHQVTQMGQEVILRCVPISNHLYFYWYRQILGQKVEFLVSFYNNEISEKSEIFDDQFSVERPDGSNFTLKIRSTKLEDSAMYFCASSESPLEQYFGPGTRLTVT.

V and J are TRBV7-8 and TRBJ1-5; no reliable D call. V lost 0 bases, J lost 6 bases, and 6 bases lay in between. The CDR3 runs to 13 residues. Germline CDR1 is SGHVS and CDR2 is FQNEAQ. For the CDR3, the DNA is TGTGCCAGCAGCTTAGCGGCGGGTCAGCCCCAGCATTTT. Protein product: CASSLAAGQPQHF.

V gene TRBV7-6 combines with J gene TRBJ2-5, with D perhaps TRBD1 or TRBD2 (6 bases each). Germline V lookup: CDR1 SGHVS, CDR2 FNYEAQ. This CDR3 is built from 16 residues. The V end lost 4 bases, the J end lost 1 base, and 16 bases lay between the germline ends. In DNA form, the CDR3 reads TGTGCCAGCAGCTCGTTACTAGGAGGGGGCCAAGAGACCCAGTACTTC. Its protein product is CASSSLLGGGQETQYF. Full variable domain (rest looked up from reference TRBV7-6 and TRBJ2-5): GAGVSQSPRYKVTKRGQDVALRCDPISGHVSLYWYRQALGQGPEFLTYFNYEAQQDKSGLPNDRFSAERPEGSISTLTIQRTEQRDSAMYRCASSSLLGGGQETQYFGPGTRLLVL.

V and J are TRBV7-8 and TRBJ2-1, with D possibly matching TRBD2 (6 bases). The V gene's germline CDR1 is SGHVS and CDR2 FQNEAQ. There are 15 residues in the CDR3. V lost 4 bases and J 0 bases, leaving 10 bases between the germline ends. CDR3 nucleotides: TGTGCCAGCAGCTCCCGGCGGGACTCCTACAATGAGCAGTTCTTC. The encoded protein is CASSSRRDSYNEQFF.

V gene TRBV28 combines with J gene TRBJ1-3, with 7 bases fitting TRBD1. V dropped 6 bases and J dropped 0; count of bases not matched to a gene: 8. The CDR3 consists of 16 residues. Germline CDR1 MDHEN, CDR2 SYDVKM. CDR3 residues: CASSTDRHSSGNTIYF. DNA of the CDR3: TGTGCCAGCAGCACGGACAGGCATAGCTCTGGAAACACCATATATTTT. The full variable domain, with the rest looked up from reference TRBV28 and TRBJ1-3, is DVKVTQSSRYLVKRTGEKVFLECVQDMDHENMFWYRQDPGLGLRLIYFSYDVKMKEKGDIPEGYSVSREKKERFSLILESASTNQTSMYLCASSTDRHSSGNTIYFGEGSWLTVV.

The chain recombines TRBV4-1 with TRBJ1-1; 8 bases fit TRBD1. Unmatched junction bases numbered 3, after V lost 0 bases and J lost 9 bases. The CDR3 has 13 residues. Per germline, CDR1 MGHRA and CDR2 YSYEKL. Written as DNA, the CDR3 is TGCGCCAGCAGCCAAGACAGGGGGCAAAAAGCTTTCTTT. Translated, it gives CASSQDRGQKAFF.

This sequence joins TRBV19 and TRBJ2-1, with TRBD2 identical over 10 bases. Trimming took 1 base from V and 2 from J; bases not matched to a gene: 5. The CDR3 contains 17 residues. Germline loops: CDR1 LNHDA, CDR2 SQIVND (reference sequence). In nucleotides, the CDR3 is TGTGCCAGTAGTATAGCCCTAGCGGGAGCAGCCTACAATGAGCAGTTCTTC. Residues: CASSIALAGAAYNEQFF.

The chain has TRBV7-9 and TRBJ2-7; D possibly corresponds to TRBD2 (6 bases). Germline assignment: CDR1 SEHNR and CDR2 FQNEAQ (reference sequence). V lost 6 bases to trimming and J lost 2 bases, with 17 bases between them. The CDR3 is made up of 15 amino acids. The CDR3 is CASSPVEGFPYEQYF. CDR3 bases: TGTGCCAGCAGTCCGGTGGAGGGGTTCCCCTACGAGCAGTACTTC.

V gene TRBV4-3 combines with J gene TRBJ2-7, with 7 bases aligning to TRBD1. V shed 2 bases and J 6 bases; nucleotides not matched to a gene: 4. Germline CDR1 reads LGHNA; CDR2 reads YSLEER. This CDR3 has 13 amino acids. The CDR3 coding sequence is TGCGCCAGCAGCCAAATGACAGGGACCGAGCAGTACTTC. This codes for CASSQMTGTEQYF.

The CDR3 spells CASSGDGLYEQYF. DNA of the CDR3: TGTGCCAGCAGCGGTGACGGACTCTACGAGCAGTACTTC. The rearrangement uses TRBV9 and TRBJ2-7; D may be TRBD2 (5 bases). Trimming removed 3 bases at V and 3 bases at J, with 10 bases between. CDR3 length equals 13 residues. Germline values: CDR1 SGDLS, CDR2 YYNGEE.

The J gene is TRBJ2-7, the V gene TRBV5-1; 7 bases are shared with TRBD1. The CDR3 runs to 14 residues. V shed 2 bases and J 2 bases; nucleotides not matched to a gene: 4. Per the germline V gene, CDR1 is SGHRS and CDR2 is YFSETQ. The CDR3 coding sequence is TGCGCCAGCAGCTTCCTCAGGGGGACCTACGAGCAGTACTTC. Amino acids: CASSFLRGTYEQYF.

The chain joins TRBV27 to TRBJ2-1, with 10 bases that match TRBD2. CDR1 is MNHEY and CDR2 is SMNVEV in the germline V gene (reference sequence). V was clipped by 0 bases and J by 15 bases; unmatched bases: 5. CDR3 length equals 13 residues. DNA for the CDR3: TGTGCCAGCAGTTTATCCTCTAGCGGGAGTCTGTTCTTC. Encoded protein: CASSLSSSGSLFF.

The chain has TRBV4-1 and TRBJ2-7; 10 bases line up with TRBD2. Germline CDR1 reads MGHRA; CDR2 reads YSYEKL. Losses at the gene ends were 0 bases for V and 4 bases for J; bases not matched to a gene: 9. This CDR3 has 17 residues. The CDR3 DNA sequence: TGCGCCAGCAGCCAAGACCGGACTAGCGGAGGGGGGTACGAGCAGTACTTC. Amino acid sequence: CASSQDRTSGGGYEQYF.

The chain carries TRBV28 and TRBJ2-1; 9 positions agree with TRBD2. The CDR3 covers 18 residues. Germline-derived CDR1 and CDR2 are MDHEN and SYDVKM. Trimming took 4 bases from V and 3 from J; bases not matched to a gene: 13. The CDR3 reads CASSSTSVAGAIYNEQFF. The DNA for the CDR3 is TGTGCCAGCAGTTCCACCTCAGTAGCGGGAGCGATCTACAATGAGCAGTTCTTC.